The entry below gives a single TCR beta chain sequence along with its context. Its antigen remains unidentified. This CDR3 contains 14 residues. V dropped 2 bases and J dropped 0 bases, with 4 bases sitting between them. Germline lookup yields CDR1 LNHNV and CDR2 YYDKDF (reference sequence). Sequencing used immunoSEQ multiplex PCR; TCRdb keeps in-frame clones, though not all of them. The sample includes approximately 2.1 million clones, more than 85% of them seen just once. The data derive from a study of shared clonotypes between healthy human individuals. Regarding the study as a whole: Clonotype sharing across several donors was observed for about 4.8% of naive CD4 clonotypes.

The source material was naive CD4+ T cells from PBMCs. Specified subset: CD45RA+ positively selected. The chain has TRBV15 and TRBJ1-4; D remains ambiguous. This TCR derives from a man between 18 and 29 years old in good health. Some clones in this sample may be carry-over from other donors' samples. The CDR3 DNA sequence: TGTGCCACCAGCAGACAGTCAACTAATGAAAAACTGTTTTTT. Its translation is CATSRQSTNEKLFF.